This TCR beta chain came from a study of blood T cell repertoires in COVID-19. Participants, about 18 to 100 years old, spanned approximately 25 US areas. The V end was cut by 2 bases, the J end by 9 bases, with 8 bases between. Germline V CDR1 and CDR2: SEHNR, FQNEAQ (reference sequence). The CDR3 has 12 amino acids. TCRdb keeps only in-frame clones here, not all; method: immunoSEQ multiplex PCR. The table lists approximately 170,000 clones, around 84% of them singletons. This TCR came from a woman in her fifties or sixties who had recovered from COVID-19. The gene calls are TRBV7-9 and TRBJ2-1, with D perhaps TRBD2 (5 bases). Sequenced: PBMCs or T cells enriched from blood (not recorded which). The CDR3 protein is CASSLSGVEQFF. The CDR3 DNA reads as TGTGCCAGCAGCTTATCCGGGGTTGAGCAGTTCTTC.